The 21 T cell receptor beta chains below all came from one sample that was sequenced in a study of blood T cell repertoires in COVID-19. Generated by immunoSEQ multiplex PCR, the TCRdb table keeps only in-frame clones and is missing some. In the table there are 100,000 to 150,000 clones, about 94% of which are singletons. The sample comprised peripheral blood. The receptors stem from a man aged 50 to 59 with COVID-19, enrolled during active disease.

V and J are TRBV5-4 and TRBJ2-3; TRBD1 might be the D (5 bases). Germline CDR1 reads SGHNT; CDR2 reads YYREEE (reference sequence). Trimming shortened V by 4 bases and J by 3 bases, and 12 bases separated the two germline ends. This CDR3 has 14 residues. Written as DNA, the CDR3 is TGTGCCAGCAGCCCAGGGCGTGGGACAGATACGCAGTATTTT. Residues: CASSPGRGTDTQYF.

J is TRBJ2-1 and V is TRBV3-1 (or the pseudogene TRBV3-2); D gene unclear. The CDR3 loop spans 15 amino acids. The ends were cut back, 0 bases at V and 8 bases at J, with 14 bases in the middle. The germline CDR1 and CDR2 sequences are LGHDT and YNNKEL (reference sequence). CDR3 in DNA: TGTGCCAGCAGCCAAGACGCGAGGAGTCGGGATGAGCAGTTCTTC. Translated: CASSQDARSRDEQFF.

Worth noting for this clone: Different DNA sequences within this sample yield the same CDR3. The chain combines TRBV9 with TRBJ2-2; unclear D gene. The V gene's germline CDR1 is SGDLS and CDR2 YYNGEE. The CDR3 extends over 14 amino acids. The ends were cut back, 0 bases at V and 2 bases at J, with 5 bases in the middle. The CDR3 protein is CASSVAPNTGELFF. The CDR3 region has the DNA TGTGCCAGCAGCGTAGCTCCCAACACCGGGGAGCTGTTTTTT.

The chain is built from TRBV21-1 and TRBJ2-1; the D call of TRBD1 is as the table states it, not checked on the DNA. TRBV21-1 is recorded as a pseudogene. The CDR3 consists of 17 residues. The chain's CDR3 is CASRKQSRGRSYNEQFF. The DNA for the CDR3 is TGTGCCAGCAGAAAGCAATCCAGGGGACGGTCCTACAATGAGCAGTTCTTC.

The chain joins TRBV27 to TRBJ1-3, with 8 bases fitting TRBD1. The junction had 4 bases not matched to a gene; V was cut back by 5 bases and J by 4 bases. The V gene's germline CDR1 is MNHEY and CDR2 SMNVEV (reference sequence). The CDR3 sequence is 14 residues long. The CDR3 region is CASSGQGGGNTIYF. The DNA of the CDR3 is TGTGCCAGCAGTGGACAGGGCGGGGGAAACACCATATATTTT.

The chain recombines TRBV6-5 with TRBJ2-1, with 7 nucleotides matching TRBD1. Germline V gene sequence: CDR1 MNHEY, CDR2 SVGAGI. CDR3 length: 15 residues. V was pared by 6 bases and J by 6 bases, with 11 bases of the junction left unmatched. The CDR3 nucleotides are TGTGCCAGCAGGTCCGAGACAGGGTCCCTCAATGAGCAGTTCTTC. This sequence encodes CASRSETGSLNEQFF.

This sequence joins TRBV9 and TRBJ2-3; 9 bases map to TRBD1. Germline V gene lookup returns CDR1 SGDLS and CDR2 YYNGEE. The CDR3 sequence is 15 residues long. The ends lost 4 bases at V and 2 bases at J; junction bases unmatched: 5. CDR3 coding DNA: TGTGCCAGCAGCCCCCGACAGGGGGACACAGATACGCAGTATTTT. This codes for CASSPRQGDTDTQYF.

This chain joins TRBV6-1 and TRBJ2-3; 8 bases agree with TRBD1. The V segment lost 1 base and the J segment 2 bases; nucleotides outside the gene matches: 2. The germline CDR1 and CDR2 sequences are MNHNS and SASEGT. The CDR3 extends over 15 amino acids. The CDR3 spells CASSEGQGHTDTQYF. For the CDR3, the DNA is TGTGCCAGCAGTGAAGGACAGGGGCACACAGATACGCAGTATTTT.

The chain links TRBV24-1 to TRBJ1-3; 7 bases are shared with TRBD1. This CDR3 region has 15 residues. In germline, CDR1 is KGHDR, CDR2 SFDVKD. After removal of 3 bases from V and 3 bases from J, the junction contained 4 bases not matched to a gene. This CDR3 is CATSDTGAIGNTIYF. The CDR3 DNA reads as TGTGCCACCAGTGATACAGGGGCAATTGGAAACACCATATATTTT.

The chain is built from TRBV27 and TRBJ1-1; D ambiguous. The CDR3 runs to 15 residues. Germline V gene lookup returns CDR1 MNHEY and CDR2 SMNVEV (reference sequence). The V and J ends lost 5 bases and 0 bases respectively, with 13 bases between them. The CDR3 sequence: CASSPLGSMNTEAFF. The CDR3 DNA follows: TGTGCCAGCAGTCCCCTGGGGAGCATGAACACTGAAGCTTTCTTT.

Only one count was recorded for this clone. This chain connects TRBV18 to TRBJ2-5, with 8 bases aligning to TRBD1. V trimming: 3 bases; J trimming: 4 bases; junction bases outside the gene matches: 4. CDR1 and CDR2 (germline): KGHSH, LQKENI. The CDR3 consists of 14 residues. CDR3 DNA: TGTGCCAGCTCACCGACAGGGGATGGAGAGACCCAGTACTTC. Residues: CASSPTGDGETQYF.

CDR3 nucleotides: TGCGCCAGCAGCCAAGATGCGCGCGGCTATGGCTACACCTTC. This sequence encodes CASSQDARGYGYTF. The chain is built from TRBV4-1 and TRBJ1-2, with D hard to call. CDR3 size: 14 residues. CDR1 and CDR2 from the germline V gene are MGHRA and YSYEKL. Trimming cost V 0 bases and J 4 bases, with 9 bases left between them.

V usage is TRBV7-6 and J usage is TRBJ1-1, with D perhaps matching TRBD1 (5 bases). V dropped 5 bases and J dropped 2 bases, with 12 bases sitting between them. Germline V gene sequence: CDR1 SGHVS, CDR2 FNYEAQ. The CDR3 length is 14 residues. CDR3 sequence (DNA): TGTGCCAGCAGCCGAGCGGGGCCAAACACTGAAGCTTTCTTT. This codes for CASSRAGPNTEAFF.

The chain recombines TRBV6-5 with TRBJ2-7; TRBD1 matches at 9 bases. V was clipped by 4 bases and J by 6 bases; unmatched bases: 4. This CDR3 is 13 amino acids long. From germline, CDR1 is MNHEY and CDR2 SVGAGI. CDR3 sequence (DNA): TGTGCCAGCAGTTCCGGACAGGGGTTCGAGCAGTACGTC. It codes for CASSSGQGFEQYV.

The rearrangement joins TRBV10-2 to TRBJ1-3; 9 bases map to TRBD1. Germline CDR1 and CDR2: WSHSY and SAAADI. There are 21 residues in the CDR3. Trimming took 3 bases from V and 0 from J; bases not matched to a gene: 18. In nucleotides, the CDR3 is TGCGCCAGCAGTGAAATTTTAGGGCCGGGACAGGGAGCCAACTCTGGAAACACCATATATTTT. This translates into CASSEILGPGQGANSGNTIYF.

The rearrangement uses TRBV2 and TRBJ2-3; D is ambiguous. Trimming removed 10 bases from V and 0 bases from J, with 11 bases in between. CDR1 SNHLY and CDR2 FYNNEI come from the germline V gene. The CDR3 length is 13 residues. The CDR3 sequence: CATTAPSTDTQYF. CDR3 DNA: TGTGCCACAACTGCACCCAGCACAGATACGCAGTATTTT. The full variable domain, with the rest looked up from reference TRBV2 and TRBJ2-3, is EPEVTQTPSHQVTQMGQEVILRCVPISNHLYFYWYRQILGQKVEFLVSFYNNEISEKSEIFDDQFSVERPDGSNFTLKIRSTKLEDSAMYFCATTAPSTDTQYFGPGTRLTVL.

The J gene is TRBJ2-7, the V gene TRBV2; 8 bases agree with TRBD1. CDR1 is SNHLY and CDR2 is FYNNEI in the germline V gene. The CDR3 runs to 13 residues. The trim removed 2 bases at V and 8 bases at J, leaving 5 bases unmatched. The CDR3 spells CASSESRTGQQYV. DNA of the CDR3: TGTGCCAGCAGTGAATCGAGGACAGGGCAGCAGTACGTC.

The genes are TRBV7-8 and TRBJ1-2; TRBD1 matches at 7 bases. Germline CDR1 is SGHVS and CDR2 is FQNEAQ. The CDR3 contains 14 residues. J gave up 4 bases and V 3 bases, and 5 bases lay outside the gene matches. CDR3 residues: CASSFQGGSYGYTF. In DNA, the CDR3 is TGTGCCAGCAGCTTCCAGGGGGGTAGCTATGGCTACACCTTC.

The chain has TRBV5-4 and TRBJ2-2, with 15 bases aligning to TRBD2. Germline V lookup: CDR1 SGHNT, CDR2 YYREEE (reference sequence). V lost 2 bases and J lost 0; bases outside the gene matches: 5. This CDR3 is built from 19 residues. The CDR3 is CASSFRTSGRATNTGELFF. Written as DNA, the CDR3 is TGTGCCAGCAGCTTCCGGACTAGCGGGAGGGCCACGAACACCGGGGAGCTGTTTTTT.

This clone was detected once. The chain employs TRBV7-6 and TRBJ2-3; TRBD2 matches at 8 bases. Germline trimming cut 1 base from V and 0 bases from J; bases unmatched to any gene: 3. The CDR3 contains 16 residues. Germline V CDR1 and CDR2: SGHVS, FNYEAQ. In DNA, the CDR3 is TGTGCCAGCAGCTTAGGCTCTAGCGGGAGCACAGATACGCAGTATTTT. This translates into CASSLGSSGSTDTQYF.

J is TRBJ2-1 and V is TRBV7-2, with 8 bases identical to TRBD2. The CDR3 sequence is 17 residues long. Per the germline V gene, CDR1 is SGHTA and CDR2 is FQGNSA. The ends lost 2 bases at V and 6 bases at J; junction bases unmatched: 12. CDR3 DNA sequence: TGTGCCAGCAGCTTAATCCCATCAGCGGGAGATTCCAATGAGCAGTTCTTC. Amino acids: CASSLIPSAGDSNEQFF. Drawing the rest from reference TRBV7-2 and TRBJ2-1, the complete variable domain is GAGVSQSPSNKVTEKGKDVELRCDPISGHTALYWYRQSLGQGLEFLIYFQGNSAPDKSGLPSDRFSAERTGGSVSTLTIQRTQQEDSAVYLCASSLIPSAGDSNEQFFGPGTRLTVL.